A selection of T cell receptor beta chains follows, all from one sample in a study of shared clonotypes between healthy human individuals. Produced via immunoSEQ multiplex PCR; TCRdb's table is partial and in-frame only. The table has approximately 1.5 million clones, 95% to 99% seen once. Sequencing input: naive CD4+ T cells sorted from blood. These receptor sequences come from a man aged 25-40 years in good health. Each CDR3 is given with its conserved first and last residue. D genes are given only for firm matches.

len: 15
d_gene: TRBD2
v_gene: TRBV30
j_gene: TRBJ2-1
CDR3aa: CAWKSRASGYNEQFF
CDR3nt: TGTGCCTGGAAATCCCGGGCTAGCGGATACAATGAGCAGTTCTTC

len: 16
d_gene: TRBD1
v_gene: TRBV5-1
j_gene: TRBJ1-1
CDR3aa: CASSRGEGAMNTEAFF
CDR3nt: TGCGCCAGCAGCCGCGGGGAGGGGGCGATGAACACTGAAGCTTTCTTT

len: 17
d_gene: .
v_gene: TRBV2
j_gene: TRBJ2-7
CDR3aa: CASSGKWVRAASYEQYF
CDR3nt: TGTGCCAGCAGCGGCAAGTGGGTCAGAGCTGCTTCCTACGAGCAGTACTTC

len: 13
d_gene: .
v_gene: TRBV19
j_gene: TRBJ2-5
CDR3aa: CASSWDLQETQYF
CDR3nt: TGTGCCAGTTCGTGGGACTTACAAGAGACCCAGTACTTC

len: 14
d_gene: TRBD1
v_gene: TRBV7-6
j_gene: TRBJ2-2
CDR3aa: CASSLQGASGELFF
CDR3nt: TGTGCCAGCAGCTTACAGGGGGCAAGCGGGGAGCTGTTTTTT

len: 18
d_gene: .
v_gene: TRBV14
j_gene: TRBJ1-3
CDR3aa: CASSQERDWRGSGNTIYF
CDR3nt: TGTGCCAGCAGCCAAGAGCGTGACTGGCGGGGATCTGGAAACACCATATATTTT

len: 16
d_gene: .
v_gene: TRBV7-2
j_gene: TRBJ2-5
CDR3aa: CASSLAVSRGKETQYF
CDR3nt: TGTGCCAGCAGCTTAGCCGTCTCTCGTGGGAAAGAGACCCAGTACTTC

len: 13
d_gene: .
v_gene: TRBV5-1
j_gene: TRBJ1-1
CDR3aa: CASSLQDENSAFF
CDR3nt: TGCGCCAGCAGCTTGCAGGACGAGAATTCGGCTTTCTTT

len: 12
d_gene: .
v_gene: TRBV2
j_gene: TRBJ1-4
CDR3aa: CASSLYNEKLFF
CDR3nt: TGTGCCAGCAGTCTGTATAATGAAAAACTGTTTTTT

len: 16
d_gene: .
v_gene: TRBV7-2
j_gene: TRBJ1-1
CDR3aa: CASSLLGFWANTEAFF
CDR3nt: TGTGCCAGCAGCTTATTGGGCTTCTGGGCGAACACTGAAGCTTTCTTT

len: 15
d_gene: TRBD2
v_gene: TRBV10-1
j_gene: TRBJ2-1
CDR3aa: CASSEPGTSDFEQFF
CDR3nt: TGCGCCAGCAGTGAGCCCGGGACTAGCGATTTTGAGCAGTTCTTC

len: 14
d_gene: .
v_gene: TRBV5-1
j_gene: TRBJ2-5
CDR3aa: CASSLGTTQETQYF
CDR3nt: TGCGCCAGCAGCTTGGGGACGACGCAAGAGACCCAGTACTTC

len: 16
d_gene: .
v_gene: TRBV18
j_gene: TRBJ1-1
CDR3aa: CASSLNQWDWGTEAFF
CDR3nt: TGTGCCAGCTCACTGAACCAGTGGGATTGGGGGACTGAAGCTTTCTTT

len: 12
d_gene: TRBD1
v_gene: TRBV28
j_gene: TRBJ1-5
CDR3aa: CASSRGRQPQHF
CDR3nt: TGTGCCAGCAGTAGGGGGCGGCAGCCCCAGCATTTT

len: 14
d_gene: .
v_gene: TRBV18
j_gene: TRBJ2-5
CDR3aa: CASSPLQGRETQYF
CDR3nt: TGTGCCAGCTCACCACTTCAGGGTAGGGAGACCCAGTACTTC

len: 16
d_gene: TRBD2
v_gene: TRBV5-1
j_gene: TRBJ2-1
CDR3aa: CASSLTTSGRIDEQFF
CDR3nt: TGCGCCAGCAGCCTAACGACTAGCGGGAGGATAGATGAGCAGTTCTTC